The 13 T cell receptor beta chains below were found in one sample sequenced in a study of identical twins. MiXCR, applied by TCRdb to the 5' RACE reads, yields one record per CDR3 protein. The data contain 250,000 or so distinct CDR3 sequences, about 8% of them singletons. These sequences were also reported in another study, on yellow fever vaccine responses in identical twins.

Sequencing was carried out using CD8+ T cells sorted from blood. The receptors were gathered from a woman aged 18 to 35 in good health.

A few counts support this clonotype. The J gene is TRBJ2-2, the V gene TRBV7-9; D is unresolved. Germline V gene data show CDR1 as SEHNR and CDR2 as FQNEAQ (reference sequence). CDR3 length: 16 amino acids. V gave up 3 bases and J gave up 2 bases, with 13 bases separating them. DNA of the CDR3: TGTGCCAGCAGCTTTTTCCCACGGAAAAACACCGGGGAGCTGTTTTTT. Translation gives CASSFFPRKNTGELFF.

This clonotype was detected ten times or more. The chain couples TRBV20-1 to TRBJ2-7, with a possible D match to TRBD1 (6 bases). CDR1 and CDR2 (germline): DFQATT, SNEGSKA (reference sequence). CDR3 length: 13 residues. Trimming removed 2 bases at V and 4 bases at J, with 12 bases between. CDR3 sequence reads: CSARRTDRYEQYF. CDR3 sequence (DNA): TGCAGTGCTAGAAGGACGGACAGATACGAGCAGTACTTC.

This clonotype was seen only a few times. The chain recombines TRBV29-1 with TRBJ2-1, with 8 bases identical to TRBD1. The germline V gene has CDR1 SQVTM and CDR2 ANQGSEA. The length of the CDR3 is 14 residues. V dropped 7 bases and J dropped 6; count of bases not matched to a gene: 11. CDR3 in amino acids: CSAGEQGGINEQFF. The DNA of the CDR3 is TGCAGCGCCGGAGAACAGGGGGGTATCAATGAGCAGTTCTTC.

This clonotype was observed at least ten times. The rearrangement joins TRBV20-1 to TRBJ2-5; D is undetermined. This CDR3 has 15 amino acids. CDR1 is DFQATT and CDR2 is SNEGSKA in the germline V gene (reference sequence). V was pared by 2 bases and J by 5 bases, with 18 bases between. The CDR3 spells CSARNLIVALETQYF. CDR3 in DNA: TGCAGTGCTAGAAACCTAATCGTAGCTCTCGAGACCCAGTACTTC.

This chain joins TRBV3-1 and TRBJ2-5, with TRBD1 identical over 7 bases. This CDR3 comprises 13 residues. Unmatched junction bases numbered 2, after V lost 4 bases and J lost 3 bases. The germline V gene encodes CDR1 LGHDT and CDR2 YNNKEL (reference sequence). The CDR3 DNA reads TGTGCCAGCAGCCCCGGACAGGAAGAGACCCAGTACTTC. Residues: CASSPGQEETQYF.

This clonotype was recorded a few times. CDR3 in amino acids: CASSLGVPGQYNEQFF. CDR3 in DNA: TGTGCCAGCAGCTTAGGCGTACCGGGACAGTACAATGAGCAGTTCTTC. The V call is TRBV7-6, the J call TRBJ2-1, with TRBD1 identical over 7 bases. Germline-derived CDR1 and CDR2 are SGHVS and FNYEAQ. The CDR3 is 16 residues long. J lost 4 bases, V lost 1 base, and 7 bases had no gene match.

The CDR3 DNA sequence: TGTGCCAGCAGCTTCGGACTAGCGGGAGGTCTGGATACGCAGTATTTT. Translating it yields CASSFGLAGGLDTQYF. V gene TRBV7-4 combines with J gene TRBJ2-3; 14 positions agree with TRBD2. This CDR3 comprises 16 residues. Germline V CDR1 and CDR2: SGHVT, SQSDAQ. J gave up 6 bases and V 3 bases, and 5 bases lay outside the gene matches.

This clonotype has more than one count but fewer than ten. The CDR3 DNA sequence: TGTGCCAGCAGGCGGACGGGGACGAATCAGCCCCAGCATTTT. Protein product: CASRRTGTNQPQHF. The chain is built from TRBV27 and TRBJ1-5; maybe TRBD1 (5 bases). The CDR3 runs to 14 residues. Germline loops: CDR1 MNHEY, CDR2 SMNVEV (reference sequence). V was cut by 6 bases and J by 4 bases, with 13 bases left in between.

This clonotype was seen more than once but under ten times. The CDR3 sequence: CSARTSTGELFF. The CDR3 DNA sequence: TGCAGTGCTAGGACTAGTACCGGGGAGCTGTTTTTT. The rearrangement uses TRBV20-1 and TRBJ2-2, with D maybe TRBD2 (6 bases). Germline V gives CDR1 DFQATT, CDR2 SNEGSKA (reference sequence). The CDR3 covers 12 residues. V was pared by 3 bases and J by 5 bases, with 7 bases between.

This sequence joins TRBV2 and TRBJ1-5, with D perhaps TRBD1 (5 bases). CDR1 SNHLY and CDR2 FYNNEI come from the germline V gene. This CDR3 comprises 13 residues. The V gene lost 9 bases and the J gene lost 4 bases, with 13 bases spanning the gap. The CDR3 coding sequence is TGTGCCAGTTTGGGGCTGGGGAATCAGCCCCAGCATTTT. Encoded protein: CASLGLGNQPQHF.

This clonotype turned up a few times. CDR3 nucleotides: TGTGCCAGCAGCCACTACGTAGATCTCACCGGGGAGCTGTTTTTT. This translates into CASSHYVDLTGELFF. V usage is TRBV5-6 and J usage is TRBJ2-2; D not resolved. The CDR3 is made up of 15 amino acids. Germline V CDR1 and CDR2: SGHDT, YYEEEE. V shed 4 bases and J shed 4 bases, with 14 bases lying between them.

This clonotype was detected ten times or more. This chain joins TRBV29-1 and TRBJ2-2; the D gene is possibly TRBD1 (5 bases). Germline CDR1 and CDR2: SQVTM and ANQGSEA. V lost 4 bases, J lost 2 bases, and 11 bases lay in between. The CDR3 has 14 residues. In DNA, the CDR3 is TGCAGCGTTGTCGGCAGGGAAAACACCGGGGAGCTGTTTTTT. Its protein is CSVVGRENTGELFF.

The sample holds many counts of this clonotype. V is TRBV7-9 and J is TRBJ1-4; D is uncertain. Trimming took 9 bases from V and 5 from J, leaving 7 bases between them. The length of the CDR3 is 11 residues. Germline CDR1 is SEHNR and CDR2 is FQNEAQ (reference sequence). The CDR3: CASQTNEKLFF. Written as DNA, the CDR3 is TGTGCCAGTCAGACAAATGAAAAACTGTTTTTT. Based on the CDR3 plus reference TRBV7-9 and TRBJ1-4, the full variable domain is DTGVSQNPRHKITKRGQNVTFRCDPISEHNRLYWYRQTLGQGPEFLTYFQNEAQLEKSRLLSDRFSAERPKGSFSTLEIQRTEQGDSAMYLCASQTNEKLFFGSGTQLSVL.